This TCR beta chain comes out of a study of identical twins. The CDR3 has 16 amino acids. The ends were cut back, 6 bases at V and 4 bases at J, with 19 bases in the middle. Germline CDR1 is MDHEN and CDR2 is SYDVKM. Points on this clonotype: The antigen remains undetermined.

Study findings and constraints: Possibly, invariant MAIT and iNKT cells partly confounded zero-insertion analyses. Models, which agreed with sharing between unrelated individuals, nonetheless underestimated the out-of-frame TCR alpha sharing seen in monozygotic twins.

Each CDR3 protein is one row after TCRdb ran MiXCR on the 5' RACE reads. The table lists about 220,000 distinct CDR3 sequences, around 6.9% of them singletons, with about 1.8% in the top ten. The same data also went into a second study, on yellow fever vaccine responses in identical twins.

The receptor's source is a woman between 18 and 30 years old in good health. This chain joins TRBV28 and TRBJ2-4; perhaps TRBD2 as D (5 bases). Sequencing used memory (CD45RO+) T cells sorted from blood. The CDR3 protein is CASSISTAGSKNIQYF. The CDR3 nucleotides are TGTGCCAGCAGCATATCAACTGCGGGCTCTAAAAACATTCAGTACTTC.